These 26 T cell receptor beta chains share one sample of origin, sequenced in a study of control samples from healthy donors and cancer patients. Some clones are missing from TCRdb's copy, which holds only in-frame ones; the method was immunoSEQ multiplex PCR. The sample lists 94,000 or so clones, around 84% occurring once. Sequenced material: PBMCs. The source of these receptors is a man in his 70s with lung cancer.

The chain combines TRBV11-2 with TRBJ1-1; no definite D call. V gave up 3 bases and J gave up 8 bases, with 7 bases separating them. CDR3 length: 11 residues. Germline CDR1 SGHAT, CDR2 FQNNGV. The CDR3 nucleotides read TGTGCCAGCAGCTTGCTGACCGAAGCTTTCTTT. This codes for CASSLLTEAFF.

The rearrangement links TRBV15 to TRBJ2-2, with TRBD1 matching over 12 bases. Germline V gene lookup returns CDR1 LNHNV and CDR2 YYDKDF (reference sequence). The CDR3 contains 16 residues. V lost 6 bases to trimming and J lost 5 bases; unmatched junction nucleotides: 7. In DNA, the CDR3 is TGTGCCACCAGGTTGGGACAGGGGGCTGGTACCGGGGAGCTGTTTTTT. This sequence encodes CATRLGQGAGTGELFF. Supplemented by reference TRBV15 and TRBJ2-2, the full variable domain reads DAMVIQNPRYQVTQFGKPVTLSCSQTLNHNVMYWYQQKSSQAPKLLFHYYDKDFNNEADTPDNFQSRRPNTSFCFLDIRSPGLGDTAMYLCATRLGQGAGTGELFFGEGSRLTVL.

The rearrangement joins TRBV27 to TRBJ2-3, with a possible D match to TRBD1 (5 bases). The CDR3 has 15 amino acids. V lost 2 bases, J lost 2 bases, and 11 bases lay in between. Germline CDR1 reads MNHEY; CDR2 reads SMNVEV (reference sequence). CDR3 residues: CASSLIGVVTDTQYF. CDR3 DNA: TGTGCCAGCAGTTTAATAGGGGTTGTCACAGATACGCAGTATTTT.

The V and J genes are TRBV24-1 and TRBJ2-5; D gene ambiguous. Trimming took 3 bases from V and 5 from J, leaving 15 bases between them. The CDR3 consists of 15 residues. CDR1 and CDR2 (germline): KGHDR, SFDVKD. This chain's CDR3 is CATSDATGAWETQYF. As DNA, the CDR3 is TGTGCCACCAGTGATGCGACTGGAGCGTGGGAGACCCAGTACTTC.

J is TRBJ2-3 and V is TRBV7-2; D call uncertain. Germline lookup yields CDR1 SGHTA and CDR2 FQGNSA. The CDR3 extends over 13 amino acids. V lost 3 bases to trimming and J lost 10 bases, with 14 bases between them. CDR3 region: CASSLPPSLAQYF. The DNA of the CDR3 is TGTGCCAGCAGCTTGCCTCCGAGTCTTGCGCAGTATTTT.

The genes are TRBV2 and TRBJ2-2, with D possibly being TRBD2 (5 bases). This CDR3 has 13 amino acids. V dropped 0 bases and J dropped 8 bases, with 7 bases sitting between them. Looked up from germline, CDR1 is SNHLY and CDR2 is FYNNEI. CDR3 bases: TGTGCCAGCAGTGAAGCGCGGGCGGGGGAGCTGTTTTTT. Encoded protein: CASSEARAGELFF.

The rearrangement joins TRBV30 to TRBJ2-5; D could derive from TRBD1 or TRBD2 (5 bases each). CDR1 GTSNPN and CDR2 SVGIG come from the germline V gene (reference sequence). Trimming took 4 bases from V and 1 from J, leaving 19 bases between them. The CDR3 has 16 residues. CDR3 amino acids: CAWITRIQTAQETQYF. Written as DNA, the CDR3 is TGTGCCTGGATAACTAGAATTCAGACAGCCCAAGAGACCCAGTACTTC. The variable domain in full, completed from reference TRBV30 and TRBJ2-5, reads SQTIHQWPATLVQPVGSPLSLECTVEGTSNPNLYWYRQAAGRGLQLLFYSVGIGQISSEVPQNLSASRPQDRQFILSSKKLLLSDSGFYLCAWITRIQTAQETQYFGPGTRLLVL.

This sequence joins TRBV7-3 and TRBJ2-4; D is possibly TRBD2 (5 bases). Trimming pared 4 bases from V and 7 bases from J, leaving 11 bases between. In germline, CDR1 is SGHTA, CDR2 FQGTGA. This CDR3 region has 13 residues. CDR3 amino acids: CASSSGGGNIQYF. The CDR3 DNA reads TGTGCCAGCAGCTCAGGCGGCGGGAACATTCAGTACTTC.

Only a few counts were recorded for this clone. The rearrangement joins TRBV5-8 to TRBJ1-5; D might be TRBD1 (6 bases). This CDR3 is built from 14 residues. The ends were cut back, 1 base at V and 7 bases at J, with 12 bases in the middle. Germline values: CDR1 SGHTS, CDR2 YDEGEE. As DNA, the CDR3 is TGTGCCAGCAGCTTGCCCCAGGGGAGGCAGCCCCAGCATTTT. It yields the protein CASSLPQGRQPQHF.

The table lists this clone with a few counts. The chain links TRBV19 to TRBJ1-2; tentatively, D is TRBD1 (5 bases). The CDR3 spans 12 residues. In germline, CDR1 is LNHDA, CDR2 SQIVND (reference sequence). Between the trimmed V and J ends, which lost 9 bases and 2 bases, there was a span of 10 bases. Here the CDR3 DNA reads TGTGCCAGCGGGACGGTGAACTATGGCTACACCTTC. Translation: CASGTVNYGYTF.

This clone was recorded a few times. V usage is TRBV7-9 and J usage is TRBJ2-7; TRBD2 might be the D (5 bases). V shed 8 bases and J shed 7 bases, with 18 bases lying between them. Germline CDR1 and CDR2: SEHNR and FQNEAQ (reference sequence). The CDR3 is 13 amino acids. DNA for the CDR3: TGTGCCAGCGATCTGACCGGGATGGGGGAGCAGTACTTC. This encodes CASDLTGMGEQYF.

The CDR3 DNA is TGTGCCAGCAGCCAAGGTCCACAGGGGTTAACAATTCAGTACTTC. Protein: CASSQGPQGLTIQYF. This rearrangement joins TRBV3-1 (or the pseudogene TRBV3-2) to TRBJ2-4; 7 positions agree with TRBD1. The CDR3 is made up of 15 amino acids. Germline assignment: CDR1 LGHDT and CDR2 YNNKEL (reference sequence). Trimming took 1 base from V and 10 from J; bases not matched to a gene: 10.

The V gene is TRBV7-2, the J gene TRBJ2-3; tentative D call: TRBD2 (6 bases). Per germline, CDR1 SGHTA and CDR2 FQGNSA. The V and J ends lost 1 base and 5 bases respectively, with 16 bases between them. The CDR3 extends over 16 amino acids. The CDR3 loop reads CASSLVGGAQLDTQYF. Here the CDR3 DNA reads TGTGCCAGCAGCTTAGTTGGCGGGGCACAGCTAGATACGCAGTATTTT.

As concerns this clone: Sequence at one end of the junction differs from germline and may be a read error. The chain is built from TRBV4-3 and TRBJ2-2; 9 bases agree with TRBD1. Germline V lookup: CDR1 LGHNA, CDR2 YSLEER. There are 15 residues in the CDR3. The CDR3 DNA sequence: TGCGCCAGCAGCCAAAGGCGGACAGGGGACCGGGGAGCTGTTTTT. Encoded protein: CASSQRRTGDRGAVF.

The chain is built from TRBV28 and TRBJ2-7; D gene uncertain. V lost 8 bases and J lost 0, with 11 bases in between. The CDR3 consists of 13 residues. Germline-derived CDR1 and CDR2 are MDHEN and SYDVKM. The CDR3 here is CASAPHSSYEQYF. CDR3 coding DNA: TGTGCCAGCGCCCCACACAGCTCCTACGAGCAGTACTTC.

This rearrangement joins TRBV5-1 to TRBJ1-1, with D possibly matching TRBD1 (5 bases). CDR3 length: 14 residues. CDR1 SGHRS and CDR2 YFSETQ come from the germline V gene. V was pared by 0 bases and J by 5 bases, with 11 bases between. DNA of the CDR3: TGCGCCAGCAGCTTGGACAGCGGGGGGACTGAAGCTTTCTTT. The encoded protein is CASSLDSGGTEAFF.

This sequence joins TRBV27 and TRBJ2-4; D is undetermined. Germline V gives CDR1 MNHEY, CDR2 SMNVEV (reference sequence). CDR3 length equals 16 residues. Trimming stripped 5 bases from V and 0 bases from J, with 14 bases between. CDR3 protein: CASSPTEALAKNIQYF. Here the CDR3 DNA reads TGTGCCAGCAGTCCCACAGAAGCCCTAGCCAAAAACATTCAGTACTTC.

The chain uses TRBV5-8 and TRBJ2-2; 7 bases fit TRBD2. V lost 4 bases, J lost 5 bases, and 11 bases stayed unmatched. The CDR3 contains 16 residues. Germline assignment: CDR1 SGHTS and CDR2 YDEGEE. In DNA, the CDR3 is TGTGCCAGCAGCCCTCTTGGGGGGGTTCGGACCGGGGAGCTGTTTTTT. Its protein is CASSPLGGVRTGELFF.

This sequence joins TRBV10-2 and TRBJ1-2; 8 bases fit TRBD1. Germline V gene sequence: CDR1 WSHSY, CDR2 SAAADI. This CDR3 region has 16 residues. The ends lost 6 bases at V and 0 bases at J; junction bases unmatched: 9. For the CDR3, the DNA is TGCGCCAGCAGCCCCAGGCCGGACAGGGCTAACTATGGCTACACCTTC. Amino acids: CASSPRPDRANYGYTF.

In DNA, the CDR3 is TGTGCCAGCACCAGGACAGGGCAGAACACTGAAGCTTTCTTT. It translates to CASTRTGQNTEAFF. J is TRBJ1-1 and V is TRBV5-6; 8 nucleotides line up with TRBD1. This CDR3 is 14 amino acids long. V trimming: 6 bases; J trimming: 1 base; junction bases outside the gene matches: 5. Germline V lookup: CDR1 SGHDT, CDR2 YYEEEE.

The CDR3 DNA follows: TGTGCCAGCAGCCGGGACAGTTGGGGATATGGCTACACCTTC. The encoded protein is CASSRDSWGYGYTF. V gene TRBV7-3 combines with J gene TRBJ1-2; 7 nucleotides align to TRBD1. The CDR3 contains 14 residues. V lost 5 bases and J lost 5; bases outside the gene matches: 8. In germline, CDR1 is SGHTA, CDR2 FQGTGA.

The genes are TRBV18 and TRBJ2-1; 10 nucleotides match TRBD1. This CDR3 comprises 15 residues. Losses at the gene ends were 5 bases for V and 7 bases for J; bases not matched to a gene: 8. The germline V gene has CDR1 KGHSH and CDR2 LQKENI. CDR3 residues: CASSEGQGHANEQFF. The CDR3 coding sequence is TGTGCCAGCTCAGAGGGACAGGGGCATGCGAATGAGCAGTTCTTC.

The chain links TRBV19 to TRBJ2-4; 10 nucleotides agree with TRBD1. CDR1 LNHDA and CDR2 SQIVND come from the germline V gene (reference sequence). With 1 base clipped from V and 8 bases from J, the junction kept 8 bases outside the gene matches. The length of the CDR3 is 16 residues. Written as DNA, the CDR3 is TGTGCCAGTAGTATAGGTAGTGGACAGGGGGTCGACATTCAGTACTTC. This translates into CASSIGSGQGVDIQYF.

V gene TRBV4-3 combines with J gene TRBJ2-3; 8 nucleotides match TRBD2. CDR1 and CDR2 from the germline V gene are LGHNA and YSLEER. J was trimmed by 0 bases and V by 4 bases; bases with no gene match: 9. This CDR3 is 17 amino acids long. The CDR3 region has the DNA TGCGCCAGCAGCCGCCCCCTCCGGGGGGGGAGCACAGATACGCAGTATTTT. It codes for CASSRPLRGGSTDTQYF.

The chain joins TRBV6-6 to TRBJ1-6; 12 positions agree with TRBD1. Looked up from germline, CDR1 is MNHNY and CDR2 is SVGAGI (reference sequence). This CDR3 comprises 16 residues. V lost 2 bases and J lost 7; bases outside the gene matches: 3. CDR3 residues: CASSYGTGGANSPLHF. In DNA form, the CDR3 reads TGTGCCAGCAGTTACGGGACAGGGGGCGCGAATTCACCCCTCCACTTT.

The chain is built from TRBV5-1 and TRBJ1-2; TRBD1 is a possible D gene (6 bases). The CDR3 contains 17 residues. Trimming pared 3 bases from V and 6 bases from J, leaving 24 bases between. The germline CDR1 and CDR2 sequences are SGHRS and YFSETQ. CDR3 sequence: CASSSYDWRTVRDGYTF. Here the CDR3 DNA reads TGCGCCAGCAGCTCATACGACTGGCGGACAGTGAGGGATGGCTACACCTTC.